Listed below are T cell receptor beta chains from one sample, sequenced in a study. TCRdb called the RT-PCR reads again in MiXCR, with one record for every CDR3 protein. The data contain about 700,000 distinct CDR3 sequences, 12% to 15% of them singletons. The sample comprised memory CD4+ T cells from blood. These receptors all stem from a female donor in good health, serving as a healthy control. Each CDR3 is given with its conserved first and last residue. A D gene is named only where the DNA matches it firmly. Clone size is shown for a subset of rows, as once, few, many or a class of expanded clone.

clone size: few; V gene: TRBV7-2; J gene: TRBJ2-7; D gene: TRBD2; CDR3 DNA: TGTGCCAGCAGCTTAAATCCGGGACTAGGCTACGAGCAGTACTTC; CDR3 protein: CASSLNPGLGYEQYF
clone size: -; V gene: TRBV7-2; J gene: TRBJ2-3; D gene: -; CDR3 DNA: TGTGCCAGCAGCCCTCGGAGGGGATATACGCAGTATTTT; CDR3 protein: CASSPRRGYTQYF
clone size: -; V gene: TRBV2; J gene: TRBJ2-1; D gene: TRBD2; CDR3 DNA: TGTGCCAGCCTCGGACTAGCGGGAGGCAATGAGCAGTTCTTC; CDR3 protein: CASLGLAGGNEQFF
clone size: few; V gene: TRBV5-6; J gene: TRBJ2-3; D gene: -; CDR3 DNA: TGTGCCAGCAGCTTGTTCAGGGTGGAGGGCACAGATACGCAGTATTTT; CDR3 protein: CASSLFRVEGTDTQYF
clone size: -; V gene: TRBV9; J gene: TRBJ2-3; D gene: -; CDR3 DNA: TGTGCCAGCACGGACGGCTTGGATACGCAGTATTTT; CDR3 protein: CASTDGLDTQYF
clone size: -; V gene: TRBV6-2/TRBV6-3; J gene: TRBJ2-2; D gene: -; CDR3 DNA: TGTGCCAGCGATATGGCCACCGGGGAGCTGTTTTTT; CDR3 protein: CASDMATGELFF
clone size: few; V gene: TRBV20-1; J gene: TRBJ2-1; D gene: TRBD1; CDR3 DNA: TGCAGTGCCCCCCCAGCGGGGACAGGGGACTACAATGAGCAGTTCTTC; CDR3 protein: CSAPPAGTGDYNEQFF
clone size: many; V gene: TRBV29-1; J gene: TRBJ2-7; D gene: -; CDR3 DNA: TGCAGCGTTGGGGGGGACAGCTACGAGCAGTACTTC; CDR3 protein: CSVGGDSYEQYF
clone size: many; V gene: TRBV10-3; J gene: TRBJ1-5; D gene: TRBD1; CDR3 DNA: TGTGCCATCAGATCCGGAACAGGGGATAGCAATCAGCCCCAGCATTTT; CDR3 protein: CAIRSGTGDSNQPQHF
clone size: many; V gene: TRBV12-3/TRBV12-4; J gene: TRBJ2-7; D gene: -; CDR3 DNA: TGTGCCAGCAGTTTTGAGAGGCTCTCCTACGAGCAGTACTTC; CDR3 protein: CASSFERLSYEQYF
clone size: -; V gene: TRBV10-3; J gene: TRBJ1-2; D gene: TRBD1; CDR3 DNA: TGTGCCATCAGTGGCGGGACAGGGGACCATGGCTACACCTTC; CDR3 protein: CAISGGTGDHGYTF
clone size: few; V gene: TRBV5-4; J gene: TRBJ2-1; D gene: TRBD2; CDR3 DNA: TGTGCCAGCAGCTTGGATGCTGGGGGGGTGTTCTTC; CDR3 protein: CASSLDAGGVFF
clone size: -; V gene: TRBV7-2; J gene: TRBJ2-5; D gene: TRBD1; CDR3 DNA: TGTGCCAGCAGACTTACGAGACAGGGGGGGGAGACCCAGTACTTC; CDR3 protein: CASRLTRQGGETQYF
clone size: -; V gene: TRBV25-1; J gene: TRBJ2-7; D gene: -; CDR3 DNA: TGTGCCAGCAGTGAGACAGGAGACCTCTACGAGCAGTACTTC; CDR3 protein: CASSETGDLYEQYF
clone size: -; V gene: TRBV18; J gene: TRBJ1-2; D gene: -; CDR3 DNA: TGTGCCAGCTCAACAGGTGGGGACTATGGCTACACCTTC; CDR3 protein: CASSTGGDYGYTF
clone size: few; V gene: TRBV29-1; J gene: TRBJ2-3; D gene: -; CDR3 DNA: TGCAGCGTACAAGGGAGACGCACAGATACGCAGTATTTT; CDR3 protein: CSVQGRRTDTQYF
clone size: many; V gene: TRBV5-1; J gene: TRBJ1-1; D gene: -; CDR3 DNA: TGCGCCAGCAGCGTAAACAGGGAATCGGCGGCTTTCTTT; CDR3 protein: CASSVNRESAAFF
clone size: few; V gene: TRBV7-9; J gene: TRBJ1-1; D gene: TRBD1; CDR3 DNA: TGTGCCAGCAGCTTAAGTATGGGACAGGGTATTGTGGCTTTCTTT; CDR3 protein: CASSLSMGQGIVAFF
clone size: -; V gene: TRBV7-9; J gene: TRBJ1-2; D gene: -; CDR3 DNA: TGTGCCAGCAGCTTAGGTGGAGGGGCACACTATGGCTACACCTTC; CDR3 protein: CASSLGGGAHYGYTF
clone size: -; V gene: TRBV20-1; J gene: TRBJ2-7; D gene: TRBD2; CDR3 DNA: TGCAGTTACCGGACTAGCGGGGAGCAGTACTTC; CDR3 protein: CSYRTSGEQYF
clone size: -; V gene: TRBV12-5; J gene: TRBJ2-2; D gene: TRBD2; CDR3 DNA: TGTGCTAGTGGTTTGGTACTTACTAGCGGGTCCGGGGAGCTGTTTTTT; CDR3 protein: CASGLVLTSGSGELFF
clone size: once; V gene: TRBV5-1; J gene: TRBJ1-5; D gene: TRBD1; CDR3 DNA: TGCGCCAGCAGCGGACAGGGGAGCGGTTCGGGAGAGACCCAGCATTTT; CDR3 protein: CASSGQGSGSGETQHF
clone size: -; V gene: TRBV3-1; J gene: TRBJ2-4; D gene: -; CDR3 DNA: TGTGCCAGCAGCCAAGAGACAGCCCGGGACATTCAGTACTTC; CDR3 protein: CASSQETARDIQYF
clone size: -; V gene: TRBV6-8; J gene: TRBJ1-6; D gene: TRBD1; CDR3 DNA: TGTGCCAGCGCCGGGACAGGGAGGTCCTATAATTCACCCCTCCACTTT; CDR3 protein: CASAGTGRSYNSPLHF
clone size: -; V gene: TRBV6-6; J gene: TRBJ1-5; D gene: -; CDR3 DNA: TGTGCCAGCAGTTACGGGACTTCGGGGGGCAATCAGCCCCAGCATTTT; CDR3 protein: CASSYGTSGGNQPQHF
clone size: few; V gene: TRBV20-1; J gene: TRBJ2-7; D gene: -; CDR3 DNA: TGCAGTGCTCGGGTTAGGGTCTGCGAGCAGTACTTC; CDR3 protein: CSARVRVCEQYF
clone size: few; V gene: TRBV12-3/TRBV12-4; J gene: TRBJ1-2; D gene: -; CDR3 DNA: TGTGCCAGCAGTTTTCGGGCCGGGGATGGCTACACCTTC; CDR3 protein: CASSFRAGDGYTF
clone size: -; V gene: TRBV6-2/TRBV6-3; J gene: TRBJ1-4; D gene: TRBD1; CDR3 DNA: TGTGCCAGCAGGATAGGACAGGGAGGAAATGAAAAACTGTTTTTT; CDR3 protein: CASRIGQGGNEKLFF
clone size: few; V gene: TRBV10-3; J gene: TRBJ2-5; D gene: -; CDR3 DNA: TGTGCCATCAGTGAGTCGTCGGCAGGGCGAGAGACCCAGTACTTC; CDR3 protein: CAISESSAGRETQYF
clone size: few; V gene: TRBV7-3; J gene: TRBJ2-3; D gene: TRBD2; CDR3 DNA: TGTGCCAGCAGCTTAAAGGTTGGGACTAGCGGGAGCCATAACACAGATACGCAGTATTTT; CDR3 protein: CASSLKVGTSGSHNTDTQYF
clone size: -; V gene: TRBV9; J gene: TRBJ1-1; D gene: -; CDR3 DNA: TGTGCCAGCAGCGTAGGAGCTTTCGACACTGAAGCTTTCTTT; CDR3 protein: CASSVGAFDTEAFF
clone size: few; V gene: TRBV12-3/TRBV12-4; J gene: TRBJ2-2; D gene: -; CDR3 DNA: TGTGCCAGCAGTTACGGGAGACACACCGGGGAGCTGTTTTTT; CDR3 protein: CASSYGRHTGELFF
clone size: -; V gene: TRBV2; J gene: TRBJ2-3; D gene: TRBD1; CDR3 DNA: TGTGCCAGCAGCCAAGGACGGAGACAGGGGGATACGCAGTATTTT; CDR3 protein: CASSQGRRQGDTQYF
clone size: -; V gene: TRBV6-1; J gene: TRBJ2-1; D gene: TRBD1; CDR3 DNA: TGTGCCAGCCTCCTTCCCGGGACAGGGAATGAGCAGTTCTTC; CDR3 protein: CASLLPGTGNEQFF
clone size: -; V gene: TRBV7-2; J gene: TRBJ1-1; D gene: -; CDR3 DNA: TGTGCCAGCAGCCCCCGGAACGGGCGCGGGACTGAAGCTTTCTTT; CDR3 protein: CASSPRNGRGTEAFF
clone size: once; V gene: TRBV11-3; J gene: TRBJ2-1; D gene: -; CDR3 DNA: TGTGCCAGCAGCTCGGACCACAATGAGCAGTTCTTC; CDR3 protein: CASSSDHNEQFF
clone size: few; V gene: TRBV2; J gene: TRBJ2-7; D gene: TRBD1; CDR3 DNA: TGTGCCAGCGGGAGAGACAGGGTAACCTACGAGCAGTACTTC; CDR3 protein: CASGRDRVTYEQYF
clone size: many; V gene: TRBV29-1; J gene: TRBJ2-2; D gene: -; CDR3 DNA: TGCAGCACCGGACGGGCAACCACCGGGGAGCTGTTTTTT; CDR3 protein: CSTGRATTGELFF
clone size: many; V gene: TRBV6-5; J gene: TRBJ1-5; D gene: TRBD1; CDR3 DNA: TGTGCCAGCCAAAGGGGACAGGGTCAGCCCCAGCATTTT; CDR3 protein: CASQRGQGQPQHF
clone size: -; V gene: TRBV5-1; J gene: TRBJ2-1; D gene: -; CDR3 DNA: TGCGCCAGCAAGGAGGGGACTTTAGGCAATGAGCAGTTCTTC; CDR3 protein: CASKEGTLGNEQFF
clone size: many; V gene: TRBV7-9; J gene: TRBJ2-5; D gene: -; CDR3 DNA: TGTGCCAGCAGCTTAGTGTGGGCGGAGACCCAGTACTTC; CDR3 protein: CASSLVWAETQYF
clone size: many; V gene: TRBV7-3; J gene: TRBJ1-6; D gene: TRBD1; CDR3 DNA: TGTGCCAGCAGCTCCCTCGGACAGGGGCATTCACCCCTCCACTTT; CDR3 protein: CASSSLGQGHSPLHF
clone size: many; V gene: TRBV7-2; J gene: TRBJ2-1; D gene: -; CDR3 DNA: TGTGCCAGCAGCCCCCCGAGATCGCGGCCCGAGCAGTTCTTC; CDR3 protein: CASSPPRSRPEQFF